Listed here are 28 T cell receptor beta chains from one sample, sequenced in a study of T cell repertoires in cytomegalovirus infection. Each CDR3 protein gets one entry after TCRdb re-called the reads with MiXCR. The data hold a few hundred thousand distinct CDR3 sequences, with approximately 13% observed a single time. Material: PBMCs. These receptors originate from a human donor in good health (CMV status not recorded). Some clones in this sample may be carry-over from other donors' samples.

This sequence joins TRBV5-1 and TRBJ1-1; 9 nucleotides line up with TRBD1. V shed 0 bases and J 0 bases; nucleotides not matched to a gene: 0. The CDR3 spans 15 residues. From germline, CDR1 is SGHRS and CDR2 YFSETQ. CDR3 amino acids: CASSLGDRVNTEAFF. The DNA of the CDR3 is TGCGCCAGCAGCTTGGGGGACAGGGTGAACACTGAAGCTTTCTTT.

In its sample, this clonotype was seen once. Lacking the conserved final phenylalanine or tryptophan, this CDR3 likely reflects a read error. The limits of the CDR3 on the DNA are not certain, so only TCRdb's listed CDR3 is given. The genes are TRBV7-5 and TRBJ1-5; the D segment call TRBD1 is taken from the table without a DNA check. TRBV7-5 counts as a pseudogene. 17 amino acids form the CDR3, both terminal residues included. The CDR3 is CISVSEARQGPRGPQHC.

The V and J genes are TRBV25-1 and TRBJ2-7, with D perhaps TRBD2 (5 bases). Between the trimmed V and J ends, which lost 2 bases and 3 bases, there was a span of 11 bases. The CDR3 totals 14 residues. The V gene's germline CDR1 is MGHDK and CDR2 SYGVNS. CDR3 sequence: CASSEARGLYEQYF. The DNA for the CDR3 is TGTGCCAGCAGTGAAGCTCGGGGTCTCTACGAGCAGTACTTC.

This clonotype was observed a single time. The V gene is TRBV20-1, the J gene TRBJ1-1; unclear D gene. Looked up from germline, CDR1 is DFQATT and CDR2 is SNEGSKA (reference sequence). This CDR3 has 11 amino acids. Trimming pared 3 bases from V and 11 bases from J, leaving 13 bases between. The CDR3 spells CSASTVVGAFF. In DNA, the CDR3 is TGCAGTGCTAGTACTGTAGTTGGGGCTTTCTTT.

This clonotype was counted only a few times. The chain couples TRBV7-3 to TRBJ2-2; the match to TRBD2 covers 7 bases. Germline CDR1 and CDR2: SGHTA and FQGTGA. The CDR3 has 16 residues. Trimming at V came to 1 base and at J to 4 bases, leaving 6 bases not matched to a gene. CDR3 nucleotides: TGTGCCAGCAGCTTAAAGGCGGGGGTATCCACCGGGGAGCTGTTTTTT. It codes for CASSLKAGVSTGELFF.

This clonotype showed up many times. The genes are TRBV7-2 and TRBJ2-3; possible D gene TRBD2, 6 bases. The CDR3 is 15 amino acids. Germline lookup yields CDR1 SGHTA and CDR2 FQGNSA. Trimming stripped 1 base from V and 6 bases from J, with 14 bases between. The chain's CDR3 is CASSLVAREHDTQYF. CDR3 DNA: TGTGCCAGCAGCTTAGTGGCGCGGGAACATGATACGCAGTATTTT. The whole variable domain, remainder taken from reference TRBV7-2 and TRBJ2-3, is GAGVSQSPSNKVTEKGKDVELRCDPISGHTALYWYRQSLGQGLEFLIYFQGNSAPDKSGLPSDRFSAERTGGSVSTLTIQRTQQEDSAVYLCASSLVAREHDTQYFGPGTRLTVL.

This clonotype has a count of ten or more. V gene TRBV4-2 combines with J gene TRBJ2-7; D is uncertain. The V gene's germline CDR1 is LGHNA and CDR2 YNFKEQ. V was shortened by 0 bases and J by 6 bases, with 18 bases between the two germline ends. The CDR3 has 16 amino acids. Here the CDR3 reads CASSQDTERRTTEQYF. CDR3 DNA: TGTGCCAGCAGCCAAGACACCGAAAGGCGGACGACCGAGCAGTACTTC.

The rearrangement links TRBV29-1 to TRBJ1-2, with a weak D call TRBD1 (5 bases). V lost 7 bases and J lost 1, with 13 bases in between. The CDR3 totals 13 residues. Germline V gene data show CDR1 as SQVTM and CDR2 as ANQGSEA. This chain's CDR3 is CSAEGALNYGYTF. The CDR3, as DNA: TGCAGCGCCGAAGGGGCCCTTAACTATGGCTACACCTTC.

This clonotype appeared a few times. CDR3 bases: TGTGCCAGCTCACCAGAAAACCAAGGAGGGACAGTATCGGATAGCAATCAGCCCCAGCATTTT. As protein: CASSPENQGGTVSDSNQPQHF. The chain is built from TRBV18 and TRBJ1-5; 7 nucleotides match TRBD1. V trimming: 2 bases; J trimming: 0 bases; junction bases outside the gene matches: 19. The germline CDR1 and CDR2 sequences are KGHSH and LQKENI. CDR3 length: 21 residues.

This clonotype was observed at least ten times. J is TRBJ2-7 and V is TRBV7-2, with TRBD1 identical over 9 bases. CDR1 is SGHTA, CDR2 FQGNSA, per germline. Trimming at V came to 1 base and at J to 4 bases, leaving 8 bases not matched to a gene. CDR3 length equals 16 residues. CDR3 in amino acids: CASSLVGQGLLYEQYF. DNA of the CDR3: TGTGCCAGCAGCTTAGTCGGACAGGGGCTGCTTTACGAGCAGTACTTC. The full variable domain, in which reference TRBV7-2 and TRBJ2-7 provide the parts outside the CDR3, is GAGVSQSPSNKVTEKGKDVELRCDPISGHTALYWYRQSLGQGLEFLIYFQGNSAPDKSGLPSDRFSAERTGGSVSTLTIQRTQQEDSAVYLCASSLVGQGLLYEQYFGPGTRLTVT.

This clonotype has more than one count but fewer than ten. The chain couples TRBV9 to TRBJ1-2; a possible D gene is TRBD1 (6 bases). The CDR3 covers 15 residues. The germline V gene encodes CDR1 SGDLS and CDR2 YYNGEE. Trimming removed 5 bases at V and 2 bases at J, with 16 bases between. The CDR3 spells CASRAGQSFNYGYTF. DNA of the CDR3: TGTGCCAGCAGAGCTGGACAGTCCTTCAACTATGGCTACACCTTC.

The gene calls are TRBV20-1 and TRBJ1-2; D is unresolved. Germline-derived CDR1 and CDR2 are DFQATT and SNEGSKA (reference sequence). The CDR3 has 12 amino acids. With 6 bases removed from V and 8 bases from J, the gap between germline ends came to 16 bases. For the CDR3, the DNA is TGCAGTGCCCACCTCGGGCTCGGAGGCTACACCTTC. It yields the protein CSAHLGLGGYTF.

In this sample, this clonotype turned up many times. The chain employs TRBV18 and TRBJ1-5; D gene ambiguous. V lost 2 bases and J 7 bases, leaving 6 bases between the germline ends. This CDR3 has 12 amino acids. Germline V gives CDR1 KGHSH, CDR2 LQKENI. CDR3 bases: TGTGCCAGCTCACCATCGGTACAGCCCCAGCATTTT. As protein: CASSPSVQPQHF.

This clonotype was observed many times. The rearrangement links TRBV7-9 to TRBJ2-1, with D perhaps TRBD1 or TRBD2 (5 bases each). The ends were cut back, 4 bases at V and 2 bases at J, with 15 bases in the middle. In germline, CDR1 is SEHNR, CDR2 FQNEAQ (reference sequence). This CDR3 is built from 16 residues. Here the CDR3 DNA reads TGTGCCAGCAGCTCCAACGCCCGGGGCACCTACAATGAGCAGTTCTTC. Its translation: CASSSNARGTYNEQFF.

The CDR3 is CSVEDASEDTDTQYF. CDR3 DNA: TGCAGCGTTGAAGATGCTAGCGAGGACACAGATACGCAGTATTTT. This chain uses TRBV29-1 with TRBJ2-3, with D possibly being TRBD2 (6 bases). The CDR3 length is 15 residues. CDR1 and CDR2 from the germline V gene are SQVTM and ANQGSEA. V dropped 0 bases and J dropped 2 bases, with 12 bases sitting between them.

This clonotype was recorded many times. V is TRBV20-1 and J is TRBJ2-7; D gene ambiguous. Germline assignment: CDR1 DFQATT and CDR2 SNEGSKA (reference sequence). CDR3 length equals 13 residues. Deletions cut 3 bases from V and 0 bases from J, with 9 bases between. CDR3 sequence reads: CSASMVSSYEQYF. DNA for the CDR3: TGCAGTGCTAGTATGGTTAGCTCCTACGAGCAGTACTTC.

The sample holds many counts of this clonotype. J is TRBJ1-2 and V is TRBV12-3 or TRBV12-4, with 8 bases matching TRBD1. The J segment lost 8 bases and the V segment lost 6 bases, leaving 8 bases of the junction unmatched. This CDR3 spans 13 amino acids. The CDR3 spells CASSPTGAGGYTF. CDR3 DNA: TGTGCCAGCAGCCCGACAGGGGCGGGGGGCTACACCTTC.

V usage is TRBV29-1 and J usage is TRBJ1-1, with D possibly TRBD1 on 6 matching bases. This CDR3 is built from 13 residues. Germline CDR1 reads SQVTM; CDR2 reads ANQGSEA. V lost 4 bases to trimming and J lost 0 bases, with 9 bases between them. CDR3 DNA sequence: TGCAGCGTTGCACAGGGAATGAACACTGAAGCTTTCTTT. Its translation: CSVAQGMNTEAFF.

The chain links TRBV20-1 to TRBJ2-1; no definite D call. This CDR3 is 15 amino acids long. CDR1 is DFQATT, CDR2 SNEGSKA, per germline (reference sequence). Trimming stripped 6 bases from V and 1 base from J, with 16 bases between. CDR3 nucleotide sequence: TGCAGTGCCGCCTCAGGAGTGACATCCTACAATGAGCAGTTCTTC. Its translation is CSAASGVTSYNEQFF.

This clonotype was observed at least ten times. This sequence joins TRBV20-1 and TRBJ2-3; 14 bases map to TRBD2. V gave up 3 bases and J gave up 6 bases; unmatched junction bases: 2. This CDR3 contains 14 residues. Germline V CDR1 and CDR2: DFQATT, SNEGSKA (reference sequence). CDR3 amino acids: CSASGLAGGDTQYF. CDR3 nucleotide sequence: TGCAGTGCTAGTGGACTAGCGGGGGGTGATACGCAGTATTTT.

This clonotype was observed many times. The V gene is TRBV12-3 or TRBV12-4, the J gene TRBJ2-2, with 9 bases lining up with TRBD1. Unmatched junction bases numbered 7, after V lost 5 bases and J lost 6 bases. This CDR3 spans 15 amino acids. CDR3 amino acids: CASSPGQGRAGELFF. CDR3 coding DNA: TGTGCCAGCAGTCCGGGACAGGGCCGGGCCGGGGAGCTGTTTTTT.

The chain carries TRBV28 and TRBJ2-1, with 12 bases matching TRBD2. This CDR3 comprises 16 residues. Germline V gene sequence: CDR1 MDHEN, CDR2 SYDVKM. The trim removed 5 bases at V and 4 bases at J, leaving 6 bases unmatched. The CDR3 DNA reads TGTGCCAGCAGTGCGAGGGGACTAGCGGGTTACAATGAGCAGTTCTTC. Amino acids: CASSARGLAGYNEQFF.

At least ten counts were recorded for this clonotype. The CDR3: CASSLRDRSYEQYF. The DNA for the CDR3 is TGCGCCAGCAGCTTACGAGACAGATCCTACGAGCAGTACTTC. The chain employs TRBV5-1 and TRBJ2-7; a possible D gene is TRBD1 (5 bases). Germline V gives CDR1 SGHRS, CDR2 YFSETQ. V was pared by 2 bases and J by 1 base, with 10 bases between. The CDR3 contains 14 residues.

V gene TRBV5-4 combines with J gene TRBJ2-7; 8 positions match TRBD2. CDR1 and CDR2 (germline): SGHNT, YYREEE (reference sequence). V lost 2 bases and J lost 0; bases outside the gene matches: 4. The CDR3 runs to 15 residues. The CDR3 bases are TGTGCCAGCAGCTTCGGCGGGGGGTTCTCCTACGAGCAGTACTTC. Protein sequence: CASSFGGGFSYEQYF.

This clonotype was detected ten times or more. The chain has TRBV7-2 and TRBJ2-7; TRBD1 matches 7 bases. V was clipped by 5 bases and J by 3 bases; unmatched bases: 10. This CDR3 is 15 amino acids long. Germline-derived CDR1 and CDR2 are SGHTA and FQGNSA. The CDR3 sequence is CASSLKRTGLYEQYF. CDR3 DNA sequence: TGTGCCAGCAGCCTTAAGCGGACAGGCCTCTACGAGCAGTACTTC. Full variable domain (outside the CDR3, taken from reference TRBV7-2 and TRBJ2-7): GAGVSQSPSNKVTEKGKDVELRCDPISGHTALYWYRQSLGQGLEFLIYFQGNSAPDKSGLPSDRFSAERTGGSVSTLTIQRTQQEDSAVYLCASSLKRTGLYEQYFGPGTRLTVT.

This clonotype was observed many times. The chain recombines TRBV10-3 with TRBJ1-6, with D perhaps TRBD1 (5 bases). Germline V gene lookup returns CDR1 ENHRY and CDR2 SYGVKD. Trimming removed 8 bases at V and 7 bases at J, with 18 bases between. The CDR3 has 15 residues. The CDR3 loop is CAIRGAGGLNSPLHF. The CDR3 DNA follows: TGTGCCATCCGAGGGGCGGGTGGTTTAAATTCACCCCTCCACTTT.

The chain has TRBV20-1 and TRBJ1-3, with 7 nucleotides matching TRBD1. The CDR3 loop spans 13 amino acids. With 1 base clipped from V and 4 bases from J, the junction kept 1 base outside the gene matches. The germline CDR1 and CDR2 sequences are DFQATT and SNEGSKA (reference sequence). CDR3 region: CSARGQGGNTIYF. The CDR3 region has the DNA TGCAGTGCTAGAGGACAGGGAGGAAACACCATATATTTT.

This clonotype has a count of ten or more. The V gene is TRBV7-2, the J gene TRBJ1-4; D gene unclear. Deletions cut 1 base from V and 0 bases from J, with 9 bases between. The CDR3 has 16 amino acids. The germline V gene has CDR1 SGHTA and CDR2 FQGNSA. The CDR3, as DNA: TGTGCCAGCAGCTTAGGGGCACATACAACTAATGAAAAACTGTTTTTT. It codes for CASSLGAHTTNEKLFF.